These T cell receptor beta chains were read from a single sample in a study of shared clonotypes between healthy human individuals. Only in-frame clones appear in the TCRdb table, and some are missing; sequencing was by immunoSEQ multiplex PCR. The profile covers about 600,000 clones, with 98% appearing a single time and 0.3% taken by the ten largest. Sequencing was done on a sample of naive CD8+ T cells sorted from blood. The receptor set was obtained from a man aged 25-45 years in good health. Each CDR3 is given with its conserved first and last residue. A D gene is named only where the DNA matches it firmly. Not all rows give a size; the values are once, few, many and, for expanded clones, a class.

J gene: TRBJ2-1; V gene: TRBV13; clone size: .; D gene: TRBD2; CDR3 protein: CASSPPELADNEQFF; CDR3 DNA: TGTGCCAGCAGCCCGCCGGAGCTAGCGGACAATGAGCAGTTCTTC
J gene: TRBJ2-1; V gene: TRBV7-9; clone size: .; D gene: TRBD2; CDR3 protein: CASSLGGLALSKEQFF; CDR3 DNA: TGTGCCAGCAGCTTAGGTGGACTAGCGCTGAGTAAAGAGCAGTTCTTC
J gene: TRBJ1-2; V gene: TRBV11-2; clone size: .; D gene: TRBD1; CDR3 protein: CASSPGTGNGYTF; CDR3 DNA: TGTGCCAGCAGCCCAGGGACAGGGAACGGCTACACCTTC
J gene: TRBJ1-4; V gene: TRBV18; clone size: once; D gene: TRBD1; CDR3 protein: CASSSGQGLNEKLFF; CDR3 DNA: TGTGCCAGCTCATCAGGACAGGGCCTAAATGAAAAACTGTTTTTT
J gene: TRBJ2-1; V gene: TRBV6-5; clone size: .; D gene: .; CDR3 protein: CASSTGPYNEQFF; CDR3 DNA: TGTGCCAGCAGTACGGGTCCCTACAATGAGCAGTTCTTC
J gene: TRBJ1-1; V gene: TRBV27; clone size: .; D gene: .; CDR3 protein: CASTIGGMNTEAFF; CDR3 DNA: TGTGCCAGCACCATCGGGGGGATGAACACTGAAGCTTTCTTT
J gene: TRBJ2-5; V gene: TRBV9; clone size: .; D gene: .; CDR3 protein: CASSVGTVQETQYF; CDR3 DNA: TGTGCCAGCAGCGTAGGGACAGTCCAAGAGACCCAGTACTTC
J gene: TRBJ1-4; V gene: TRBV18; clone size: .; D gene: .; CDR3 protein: CASSSWGLGEKLFF; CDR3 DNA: TGTGCCAGCTCCAGTTGGGGGCTTGGCGAAAAACTGTTTTTT
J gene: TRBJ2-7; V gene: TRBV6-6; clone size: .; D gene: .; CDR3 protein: CASSHGVSGDF; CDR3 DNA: TGTGCCAGCAGTCACGGGGTCTCGGGGGACTTC
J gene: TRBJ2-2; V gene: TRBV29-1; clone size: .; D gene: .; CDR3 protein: CSVVRSAGELFF; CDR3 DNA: TGCAGCGTTGTTAGGTCTGCCGGGGAGCTGTTTTTT